Following are 19 T cell receptor beta chains from one sample sequenced in a study of OX40 agonist ivuxolimab in advanced cancers. Assay: immunoSEQ multiplex PCR; the TCRdb copy retains only in-frame clones and omits some. The sample includes tens of thousands of clones, around 90% seen only once; the top ten take more than 0.3%. The material sequenced was CD4+ or CD8+ T cells sorted from blood, taken in a trial of the OX40 agonist ivuxolimab. The receptors come from an adult with an advanced solid tumor such as melanoma, head and neck, liver or kidney cancer.

The chain joins TRBV4-1 to TRBJ2-7, with TRBD2 as a possible D gene (6 bases). The CDR3 spans 15 residues. Germline loops: CDR1 MGHRA, CDR2 YSYEKL. Trimming removed 1 base at V and 0 bases at J, with 10 bases between. CDR3 sequence reads: CASSQVQTSSYEQYF. CDR3 bases: TGCGCCAGCAGCCAAGTACAGACTAGCTCCTACGAGCAGTACTTC.

To note about this clone: This specimen includes other DNA sequences encoding the same CDR3. The chain couples TRBV6-1 to TRBJ2-3, with D perhaps matching TRBD1 (5 bases). Germline values: CDR1 MNHNS, CDR2 SASEGT. CDR3 length: 13 residues. With 6 bases removed from V and 3 bases from J, the gap between germline ends came to 10 bases. The CDR3 nucleotides are TGTGCCAGCAGGGTCAGGGTGACAGATACGCAGTATTTT. This codes for CASRVRVTDTQYF.

There are a few counts of this clone. The genes are TRBV7-3 and TRBJ1-1, with a possible D match to TRBD1 (6 bases). V lost 5 bases and J 1 base, leaving 8 bases between the germline ends. Germline CDR1 and CDR2: SGHTA and FQGTGA. The CDR3 totals 13 residues. CDR3 coding DNA: TGTGCCAGCAGCATGACAGGGAACACTGAAGCTTTCTTT. Translation: CASSMTGNTEAFF.

The chain combines TRBV5-1 with TRBJ2-2, with D tentatively TRBD2 (5 bases). CDR3 length: 14 amino acids. V was shortened by 4 bases and J by 2 bases, with 9 bases between the two germline ends. Germline lookup yields CDR1 SGHRS and CDR2 YFSETQ. The CDR3 protein is CASSLGVNTGELFF. As DNA, the CDR3 is TGCGCCAGCAGCCTGGGAGTTAACACCGGGGAGCTGTTTTTT.

This clone was detected only a few times. This rearrangement joins TRBV28 to TRBJ1-2; a possible D gene is TRBD1 (5 bases). The germline CDR1 and CDR2 sequences are MDHEN and SYDVKM. With 5 bases removed from V and 8 bases from J, the gap between germline ends came to 6 bases. This CDR3 contains 10 residues. The CDR3 here is CASSRDGYTF. In nucleotides, the CDR3 is TGTGCCAGCAGTAGGGACGGCTACACCTTC.

This clone has just a few counts. V is TRBV14 and J is TRBJ1-6, with a possible D match to TRBD1 (5 bases). The V end lost 4 bases, the J end lost 10 bases, and 14 bases lay between the germline ends. The CDR3 totals 14 residues. CDR1 and CDR2 (germline): SGHDN, FVKESK. The CDR3: CASSLGRVLSPLHF. The CDR3 nucleotides are TGTGCCAGCAGCCTGGGACGGGTGCTATCACCCCTCCACTTT.

The chain carries TRBV28 and TRBJ1-4, with unresolved D. The CDR3 runs 15 residues. CDR1 MDHEN and CDR2 SYDVKM come from the germline V gene. Trimming took off 5 bases at V and 4 bases at J, with 14 bases between the two ends. CDR3 bases: TGTGCCAGCAGTCCCTACACGGCGGGTAATGAAAAACTGTTTTTT. Its translation: CASSPYTAGNEKLFF.

The chain couples TRBV5-1 to TRBJ1-1; no definite D call. The CDR3 extends over 12 amino acids. Germline V gives CDR1 SGHRS, CDR2 YFSETQ. Trimming pared 1 base from V and 6 bases from J, leaving 7 bases between. The CDR3 nucleotides are TGCGCCAGCAGCTTGAACCGAGCTGAAGCTTTCTTT. Translation: CASSLNRAEAFF.

The chain recombines TRBV28 with TRBJ2-1; 12 positions match TRBD2. V shed 4 bases, J shed 0 bases, and the junction held 10 bases outside the gene matches. CDR1 is MDHEN and CDR2 is SYDVKM in the germline V gene. CDR3 length equals 19 residues. The CDR3 sequence: CASSWTSGATPSSYNEQFF. The CDR3 DNA reads as TGTGCCAGCAGTTGGACTAGCGGGGCCACCCCGAGCTCCTACAATGAGCAGTTCTTC.

The chain recombines TRBV10-3 with TRBJ2-3; D is perhaps TRBD1 (6 bases). CDR1 is ENHRY, CDR2 SYGVKD, per germline. V gave up 6 bases and J gave up 0 bases, with 13 bases separating them. The CDR3 has 15 residues. This chain's CDR3 is CAIRSRDTSTDTQYF. In DNA form, the CDR3 reads TGTGCCATCAGGAGCCGGGACACGAGCACAGATACGCAGTATTTT.

This chain connects TRBV2 to TRBJ1-1; D might be TRBD1 (5 bases). Trimming left V 3 bases short and J 0 bases short, with 17 bases between. CDR1 and CDR2 (germline): SNHLY, FYNNEI. The CDR3 is made up of 17 amino acids. CDR3 protein: CASSDQGLTFMNTEAFF. CDR3 in DNA: TGTGCCAGCAGTGACCAGGGTTTAACCTTCATGAACACTGAAGCTTTCTTT.

The J gene is TRBJ2-5, the V gene TRBV5-6, with TRBD2 matching over 9 bases. CDR3 length equals 16 residues. Germline CDR1 SGHDT, CDR2 YYEEEE. J was trimmed by 1 base and V by 1 base; bases with no gene match: 5. The CDR3 DNA follows: TGTGCCAGCAGCTTGATTGGCGGGGGGGGCCAAGAGACCCAGTACTTC. Its translation: CASSLIGGGGQETQYF.

This chain uses TRBV2 with TRBJ2-4; D could derive from TRBD1 or TRBD2 (5 bases each). Germline V gene data show CDR1 as SNHLY and CDR2 as FYNNEI. The CDR3 loop spans 16 amino acids. V was clipped by 2 bases and J by 3 bases, with 14 bases between them. CDR3 nucleotide sequence: TGTGCCAGCAGTGAATCCAGGGTTGAGGGCAAAAACATTCAGTACTTC. Translated: CASSESRVEGKNIQYF.

The chain has TRBV28 and TRBJ2-7, with D unresolved. Trimming shortened V by 8 bases and J by 2 bases, and 7 bases separated the two germline ends. CDR3 length equals 11 residues. CDR1 is MDHEN and CDR2 is SYDVKM in the germline V gene. CDR3 DNA sequence: TGTGCCAGCCGGAGCCCCTACGAGCAGTACTTC. Its protein is CASRSPYEQYF.

The chain uses TRBV29-1 and TRBJ1-5; maybe TRBD1 (6 bases). The CDR3 spans 15 residues. Germline values: CDR1 SQVTM, CDR2 ANQGSEA. V was cut by 0 bases and J by 1 base, with 10 bases left in between. CDR3 coding DNA: TGCAGCGTTGAAGATCAAGACAGGAGCAATCAGCCCCAGCATTTT. It translates to CSVEDQDRSNQPQHF.

This clone was seen only a few times. The chain employs TRBV19 and TRBJ2-3; D might be TRBD2 (6 bases). The CDR3 is 15 residues long. Germline CDR1 LNHDA, CDR2 SQIVND (reference sequence). Trimming left V 5 bases short and J 1 base short, with 13 bases between. In DNA, the CDR3 is TGTGCCAGTAGTCCCGCGGGGCTGGGCACAGATACGCAGTATTTT. Residues: CASSPAGLGTDTQYF.

This rearrangement joins TRBV10-1 to TRBJ1-5; no firm D call. The CDR3 is 13 amino acids. V gave up 3 bases and J gave up 5 bases, with 8 bases separating them. Germline V lookup: CDR1 WNHNN, CDR2 SYGVQD (reference sequence). In DNA, the CDR3 is TGCGCCAGCAGTGAAGGGAGCTATCAGCCCCAGCATTTT. This translates into CASSEGSYQPQHF.

This clone came up a few times. V and J are TRBV23-1 and TRBJ2-7; D remains unclear. TRBV23-1 carries the ORF label, with uncertain function. The CDR3 covers 13 residues. V was trimmed by 3 bases and J by 6 bases, leaving 12 bases between them. In DNA form, the CDR3 reads TGCGCCAGCAGTCACCCACTCTGTCGCGAGCAGTACTTC. This translates into CASSHPLCREQYF.

The chain couples TRBV11-2 to TRBJ2-2; possible D gene TRBD1, 6 bases. V gave up 1 base and J gave up 3 bases, with 9 bases separating them. This CDR3 spans 15 amino acids. Germline CDR1 is SGHAT and CDR2 is FQNNGV. The CDR3 here is CASSLAGGDTGELFF. The CDR3 bases are TGTGCCAGCAGCTTAGCTGGGGGCGACACCGGGGAGCTGTTTTTT.